These 21 T cell receptor beta chains came from one sample sequenced in a study of shared clonotypes between healthy human individuals. Profiled with immunoSEQ multiplex PCR; TCRdb holds only in-frame clones, not every one. The sample includes approximately 1.5 million clones, approximately 98.5% of them seen just once. What was sequenced was naive CD4+ T cells sorted from blood. This sample's subset: CD45RA+ positively selected. The origin of the receptors is a man aged 30-40 years in good health.

CDR3 sequence (DNA): TGCAGCGGTTCTAGTAGCGGGAGGGGTGAGCAGTTCTTC. Amino acids: CSGSSSGRGEQFF. The J gene is TRBJ2-1, the V gene TRBV29-1; TRBD2 matches at 11 bases. Unmatched junction bases numbered 8, after V lost 7 bases and J lost 9 bases. Germline V gene sequence: CDR1 SQVTM, CDR2 ANQGSEA. This CDR3 is built from 13 residues.

This sequence joins TRBV7-6 and TRBJ2-1, with D possibly matching TRBD2 (6 bases). From germline, CDR1 is SGHVS and CDR2 FNYEAQ. The CDR3 totals 14 residues. V lost 8 bases to trimming and J lost 5 bases, with 16 bases between them. CDR3 bases: TGTGCCAGCTCGTACCCGGGACTCAACAATGAGCAGTTCTTC. Translating it yields CASSYPGLNNEQFF.

The gene calls are TRBV7-2 and TRBJ2-2; the D is unclear. The CDR3 spans 14 residues. Germline-derived CDR1 and CDR2 are SGHTA and FQGNSA. V gave up 4 bases and J gave up 0 bases, with 6 bases separating them. As DNA, the CDR3 is TGTGCCAGCAGCTACGGAGCGAACACCGGGGAGCTGTTTTTT. Protein sequence: CASSYGANTGELFF. Full variable domain (outside the CDR3, taken from reference TRBV7-2 and TRBJ2-2): GAGVSQSPSNKVTEKGKDVELRCDPISGHTALYWYRQSLGQGLEFLIYFQGNSAPDKSGLPSDRFSAERTGGSVSTLTIQRTQQEDSAVYLCASSYGANTGELFFGEGSRLTVL.

V and J are TRBV6-1 and TRBJ1-5; D possibly corresponds to TRBD1 (5 bases). Trimming stripped 1 base from V and 4 bases from J, with 14 bases between. The germline CDR1 and CDR2 sequences are MNHNS and SASEGT. The CDR3 has 16 residues. In nucleotides, the CDR3 is TGTGCCAGCAGTGAAGAGGGGAGGGGTCGGAATCAGCCCCAGCATTTT. This translates into CASSEEGRGRNQPQHF.

The CDR3 sequence is CAISQDRVYEQYF. CDR3 in DNA: TGTGCCATCAGCCAGGACAGGGTCTACGAGCAGTACTTC. The V and J genes are TRBV10-3 and TRBJ2-7; 8 bases match TRBD1. Germline trimming cut 6 bases from V and 3 bases from J; bases unmatched to any gene: 4. The CDR3 totals 13 residues. CDR1 ENHRY and CDR2 SYGVKD come from the germline V gene.

The chain has TRBV27 and TRBJ2-2, with D perhaps TRBD1 (5 bases). CDR3 size: 14 residues. V shed 9 bases and J shed 4 bases, with 15 bases lying between them. The germline V gene has CDR1 MNHEY and CDR2 SMNVEV (reference sequence). CDR3 DNA: TGTGCCAGTAAGTTCAGGGAAGCCACCGGGGAGCTGTTTTTT. Translating it yields CASKFREATGELFF.

Concerning this clone: Other DNA sequences in the sample encode the same CDR3. The rearrangement links TRBV5-4 to TRBJ1-3, with 7 bases lining up with TRBD1. After removal of 2 bases from V and 0 bases from J, the junction contained 2 bases not matched to a gene. Germline V gene sequence: CDR1 SGHNT, CDR2 YYREEE (reference sequence). The length of the CDR3 is 15 residues. CDR3 sequence reads: CASSLTGDSGNTIYF. CDR3 DNA sequence: TGTGCCAGCAGCTTAACAGGGGACTCTGGAAACACCATATATTTT. Full variable domain (outside the CDR3, taken from reference TRBV5-4 and TRBJ1-3): ETGVTQSPTHLIKTRGQQVTLRCSSQSGHNTVSWYQQALGQGPQFIFQYYREEENGRGNFPPRFSGLQFPNYSSELNVNALELDDSALYLCASSLTGDSGNTIYFGEGSWLTVV.

The chain links TRBV2 to TRBJ2-3, with a weak D call TRBD2 (5 bases). Trimming cost V 4 bases and J 0 bases, with 20 bases left between them. This CDR3 spans 18 amino acids. Germline lookup yields CDR1 SNHLY and CDR2 FYNNEI. The DNA of the CDR3 is TGTGCCAGCAGTGTGAGTTATGGCGGGCCGGGTAGCACAGATACGCAGTATTTT. This encodes CASSVSYGGPGSTDTQYF.

The chain has TRBV5-1 and TRBJ1-3; D is undetermined. The germline CDR1 and CDR2 sequences are SGHRS and YFSETQ. This CDR3 has 17 amino acids. V was clipped by 4 bases and J by 0 bases, with 17 bases between them. For the CDR3, the DNA is TGCGCCAGCAGCCGAACTCCGGTAACCAGCTCTGGAAACACCATATATTTT. Translating it yields CASSRTPVTSSGNTIYF.

J is TRBJ2-3 and V is TRBV5-5; D is unclear. Germline values: CDR1 SGHKS, CDR2 YYEKEE (reference sequence). The CDR3 totals 14 residues. V was cut by 0 bases and J by 6 bases, with 11 bases left in between. The CDR3 nucleotides are TGTGCCAGCAGCTTGGCCGTGGCACTCGATACGCAGTATTTT. Translating it yields CASSLAVALDTQYF.

This clone was detected only once. This chain links TRBV7-9 with TRBJ1-5, with TRBD1 as a possible D gene (6 bases). V was clipped by 0 bases and J by 1 base, with 13 bases between them. This CDR3 comprises 17 residues. The germline V gene encodes CDR1 SEHNR and CDR2 FQNEAQ (reference sequence). In nucleotides, the CDR3 is TGTGCCAGCAGCTTAGCGATGAACGGACAGAGCAATCAGCCCCAGCATTTT. Translation gives CASSLAMNGQSNQPQHF.

This chain joins TRBV11-2 and TRBJ2-7; 9 positions match TRBD1. V was clipped by 5 bases and J by 3 bases; unmatched bases: 5. Germline V CDR1 and CDR2: SGHAT, FQNNGV. The CDR3 is 14 residues long. In DNA form, the CDR3 reads TGTGCCAGCAGCCAGGACAGGGGCTTCTACGAGCAGTACTTC. Translated, it gives CASSQDRGFYEQYF.

V usage is TRBV15 and J usage is TRBJ2-7, with TRBD2 matching over 8 bases. Germline lookup yields CDR1 LNHNV and CDR2 YYDKDF (reference sequence). V shed 1 base and J 5 bases; nucleotides not matched to a gene: 10. CDR3 length: 16 residues. CDR3 residues: CATSRAESGRRNEQYF. DNA for the CDR3: TGTGCCACCAGCAGAGCGGAAAGCGGGAGACGTAACGAGCAGTACTTC.

The chain links TRBV5-4 to TRBJ1-4, with 10 nucleotides matching TRBD1. The V and J ends lost 4 bases and 8 bases, in that order; junction bases with no gene match: 11. Germline-derived CDR1 and CDR2 are SGHNT and YYREEE (reference sequence). CDR3 length equals 16 residues. The CDR3 is CASSLTTGGLREKLFF. CDR3 DNA: TGTGCCAGCAGCCTCACGACAGGGGGCTTACGAGAAAAACTGTTTTTT.

The rearrangement joins TRBV7-6 to TRBJ2-1; D is uncertain. This CDR3 region has 14 residues. V was cut by 5 bases and J by 7 bases, with 15 bases left in between. Germline CDR1 reads SGHVS; CDR2 reads FNYEAQ. CDR3 sequence reads: CASSDPRATNEQFF. The CDR3 bases are TGTGCCAGCAGCGACCCTCGAGCGACGAATGAGCAGTTCTTC.

This chain uses TRBV28 with TRBJ2-5; tentatively, D is TRBD2 (6 bases). Near its end, the DNA agrees better with TRBJ2-7, so the J call may be wrong. The length of the CDR3 is 12 residues. In germline, CDR1 is MDHEN, CDR2 SYDVKM. The CDR3 DNA reads TGTGCCAGCAGTAGCGGGCCCTACGAGCAGTACTTC. This codes for CASSSGPYEQYF.

Written as DNA, the CDR3 is TGTGCCAGCAGCACCCGCAGGGGGACCTACGAGCAGTACTTC. Its protein is CASSTRRGTYEQYF. This chain joins TRBV11-2 and TRBJ2-7; 7 bases map to TRBD1. Germline CDR1 and CDR2: SGHAT and FQNNGV. The CDR3 sequence is 14 residues long. V shed 5 bases and J 2 bases; nucleotides not matched to a gene: 6.

V and J are TRBV14 and TRBJ2-5; no firm D call. The CDR3 loop spans 13 amino acids. Per germline, CDR1 SGHDN and CDR2 FVKESK. V was pared by 4 bases and J by 5 bases, with 11 bases between. CDR3 sequence reads: CASSPLGRETQYF. CDR3 coding DNA: TGTGCCAGCAGCCCGTTGGGCCGGGAGACCCAGTACTTC. The full variable domain, in which reference TRBV14 and TRBJ2-5 provide the parts outside the CDR3, is EAGVTQFPSHSVIEKGQTVTLRCDPISGHDNLYWYRRVMGKEIKFLLHFVKESKQDESGMPNNRFLAERTGGTYSTLKVQPAELEDSGVYFCASSPLGRETQYFGPGTRLLVL.

This chain connects TRBV7-8 to TRBJ2-5; possibly TRBD1 or TRBD2 for D (5 bases each). The CDR3 is 15 amino acids. From germline, CDR1 is SGHVS and CDR2 FQNEAQ. V gave up 6 bases and J gave up 4 bases, with 18 bases separating them. The CDR3 is CASRRISEGRETQYF. DNA for the CDR3: TGTGCCAGCAGACGAATTTCCGAGGGACGAGAGACCCAGTACTTC.

Concerning this clone itself: This specimen includes other DNA sequences encoding the same CDR3. The V call is TRBV18, the J call TRBJ2-7; no firm D call. This CDR3 is 13 amino acids long. V lost 0 bases to trimming and J lost 4 bases, with 7 bases between them. Germline CDR1 and CDR2: KGHSH and LQKENI. In nucleotides, the CDR3 is TGTGCCAGCTCACCACCGAGCGCGTACGAGCAGTACTTC. Protein: CASSPPSAYEQYF.

The J gene is TRBJ2-7, the V gene TRBV18; the D is unclear. The CDR3 extends over 14 amino acids. Trimming removed 6 bases from V and 3 bases from J, with 15 bases in between. CDR1 and CDR2 from the germline V gene are KGHSH and LQKENI. The CDR3 nucleotides are TGTGCCAGCTCCCCCCTGAACGTAGACTACGAGCAGTACTTC. As protein: CASSPLNVDYEQYF.